This T cell receptor beta chain stems from a study of blood T cell repertoires in COVID-19. Across the study: Sites across the United States, Italy and Spain contributed samples from acute and convalescent COVID-19. The cDNA or gDNA used as material had been derived from T cells, B-cell-depleted T cells, or PBMCs.

This CDR3 has 14 amino acids. The junction had 6 bases not matched to a gene; V was cut back by 5 bases and J by 4 bases. Germline CDR1 MNHEY, CDR2 SVGAGI. Original methodology: By means of reference gene primer amplification, nucleated cell counts were estimated. Data came from immunoSEQ multiplex PCR; TCRdb stores just in-frame clones and leaves some out. V and J calls and clone size are as listed in that table; D and trimming were resolved from the DNA. The sample lists 200,000 to 250,000 clones; approximately 91% were seen once. The chain links TRBV6-5 to TRBJ1-2, with TRBD1 matching 8 bases. This receptor was taken from a man aged 55-75 years who had recovered from COVID-19. Sequencing input: peripheral blood. The CDR3 region is CASSQGTGLYGYTF. CDR3 bases: TGTGCCAGCAGTCAGGGGACAGGCCTCTATGGCTACACCTTC.